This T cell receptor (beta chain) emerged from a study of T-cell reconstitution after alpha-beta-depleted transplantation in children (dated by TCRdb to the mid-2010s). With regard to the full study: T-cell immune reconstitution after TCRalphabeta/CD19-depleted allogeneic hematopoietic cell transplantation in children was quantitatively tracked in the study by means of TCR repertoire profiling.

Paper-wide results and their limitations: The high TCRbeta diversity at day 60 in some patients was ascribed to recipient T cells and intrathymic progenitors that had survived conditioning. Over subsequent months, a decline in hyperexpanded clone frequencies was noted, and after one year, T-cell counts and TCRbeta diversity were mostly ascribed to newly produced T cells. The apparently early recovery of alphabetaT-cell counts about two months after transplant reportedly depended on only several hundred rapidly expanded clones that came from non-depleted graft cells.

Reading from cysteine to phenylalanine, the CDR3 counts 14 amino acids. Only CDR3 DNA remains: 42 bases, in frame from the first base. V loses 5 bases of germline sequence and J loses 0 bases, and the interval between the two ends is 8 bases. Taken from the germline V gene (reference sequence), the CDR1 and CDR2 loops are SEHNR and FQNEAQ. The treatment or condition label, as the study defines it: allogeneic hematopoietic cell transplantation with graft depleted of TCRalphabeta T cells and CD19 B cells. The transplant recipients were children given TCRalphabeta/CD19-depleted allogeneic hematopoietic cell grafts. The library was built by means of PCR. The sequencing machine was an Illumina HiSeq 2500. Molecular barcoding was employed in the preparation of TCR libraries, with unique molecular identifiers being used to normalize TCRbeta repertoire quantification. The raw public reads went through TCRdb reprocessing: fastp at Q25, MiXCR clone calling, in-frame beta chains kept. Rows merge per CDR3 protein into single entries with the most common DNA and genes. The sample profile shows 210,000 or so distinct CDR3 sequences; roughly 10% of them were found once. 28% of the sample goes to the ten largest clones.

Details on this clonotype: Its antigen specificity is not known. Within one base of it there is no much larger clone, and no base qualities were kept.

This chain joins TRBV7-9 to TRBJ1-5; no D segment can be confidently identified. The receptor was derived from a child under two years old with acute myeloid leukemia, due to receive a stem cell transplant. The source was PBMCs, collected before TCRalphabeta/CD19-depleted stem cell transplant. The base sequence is TGTGCCAGCAGCACTCAAGGTAGCAATCAGCCCCAGCATTTT. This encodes CASSTQGSNQPQHF.